This T cell receptor beta chain came from a study of blood T cell repertoires in COVID-19. The overall study: Whether acute or convalescent, the COVID-19 samples came from the United States, Italy and Spain. Sources were T cells, B-cell-depleted T cells, or PBMCs; the material itself was cDNA or gDNA.

Germline V gene lookup returns CDR1 WNHNN and CDR2 SYGVQD (reference sequence). V dropped 6 bases and J dropped 7; count of bases not matched to a gene: 7. The CDR3 is made up of 14 amino acids. Original analysis: Amplification of reference gene primers was used by the study to estimate nucleated cell counts. TCRdb keeps only in-frame clones here, not all; method: immunoSEQ multiplex PCR. Clone size and V and J calls were adopted from that table, with D and trimming inferred from the DNA. The sample lists approximately 38,000 clones, approximately 90% occurring once. V is TRBV10-1 and J is TRBJ2-1, with 9 bases fitting TRBD2. Source material: peripheral blood. The sequence was obtained from a man aged 25 to 40 with active or convalescent COVID-19. The DNA of the CDR3 is TGCGCCAGCAGCGAAGTAGCGGGAGATAATGAGCAGTTCTTC. Encoded protein: CASSEVAGDNEQFF.